The 11 T cell receptor beta chains below were found in one sample sequenced in a study of blood T cell repertoires in COVID-19. Generated by immunoSEQ multiplex PCR, the TCRdb table keeps only in-frame clones and is missing some. In the table there are about 150,000 clones, approximately 80% of which are singletons. Sequenced material: peripheral blood. The source of these receptors is a woman aged 45-60 years with acute or convalescent COVID-19.

The table lists this clone with a few counts. The gene calls are TRBV6-1 and TRBJ2-3; TRBD2 matches at 7 bases. Germline V CDR1 and CDR2: MNHNS, SASEGT. The CDR3 consists of 15 residues. After removal of 1 base from V and 4 bases from J, the junction contained 5 bases not matched to a gene. This chain's CDR3 is CASSEEASGSDTQYF. The CDR3 DNA reads TGTGCCAGCAGTGAAGAGGCTAGCGGATCAGATACGCAGTATTTT.

The rearrangement uses TRBV6-2 or TRBV6-3 and TRBJ1-2; the match to TRBD1 covers 7 bases. Germline trimming cut 2 bases from V and 0 bases from J; bases unmatched to any gene: 6. The CDR3 is 16 amino acids. Per the germline V gene, CDR1 is MNHEY and CDR2 is SVGEGT. CDR3 DNA sequence: TGTGCCAGCAGTTACGACAGGGCGCCCGCTAACTATGGCTACACCTTC. This gives the protein CASSYDRAPANYGYTF.

This chain links TRBV6-5 with TRBJ1-1; 7 nucleotides match TRBD1. V was pared by 7 bases and J by 4 bases, with 9 bases of the junction left unmatched. Germline lookup yields CDR1 MNHEY and CDR2 SVGAGI. CDR3 length equals 14 residues. The CDR3 nucleotides read TGTGCCAGCACGCAGGGACAGAAGGGCACTGAAGCTTTCTTT. It yields the protein CASTQGQKGTEAFF.

As DNA, the CDR3 is TGTGCCAGCAGCCCGGAGGGACAGGGTCTTCACGGCTACACCTTC. This codes for CASSPEGQGLHGYTF. The chain joins TRBV3-1 (or the pseudogene TRBV3-2) to TRBJ1-2; 9 nucleotides agree with TRBD1. With 4 bases clipped from V and 8 bases from J, the junction kept 11 bases outside the gene matches. Looked up from germline, CDR1 is LGHDT and CDR2 is YNNKEL (reference sequence). The CDR3 totals 15 residues.

The V gene is TRBV5-1, the J gene TRBJ2-5, with 7 positions matching TRBD1. Germline-derived CDR1 and CDR2 are SGHRS and YFSETQ. CDR3 length: 18 amino acids. Germline trimming cut 4 bases from V and 1 base from J; bases unmatched to any gene: 16. This CDR3 is CASSTPAQGLVFQETQYF. The CDR3 DNA follows: TGCGCCAGCAGCACCCCCGCACAGGGGTTAGTGTTCCAAGAGACCCAGTACTTC.

In its sample, this clone was seen a few times. The chain has TRBV9 and TRBJ2-1, with TRBD2 matching 8 bases. V lost 3 bases to trimming and J lost 4 bases; unmatched junction nucleotides: 18. This CDR3 is 19 amino acids long. Per the germline V gene, CDR1 is SGDLS and CDR2 is YYNGEE. In DNA, the CDR3 is TGTGCCAGCAGCGACGCGGTCGGGCGTCGGCGGGGGGCGTACAATGAGCAGTTCTTC. It translates to CASSDAVGRRRGAYNEQFF.

The rearrangement uses TRBV10-3 and TRBJ1-1; 9 bases agree with TRBD1. Germline lookup yields CDR1 ENHRY and CDR2 SYGVKD. The CDR3 totals 14 residues. The V gene end was trimmed by 6 bases and the J gene end by 1 base; junction bases not matched to a gene: 3. The CDR3 here is CAIRRTGANTEAFF. CDR3 sequence (DNA): TGTGCCATCAGGCGGACAGGGGCGAACACTGAAGCTTTCTTT.

This rearrangement joins TRBV7-2 to TRBJ1-5, with 11 bases aligning to TRBD1. The CDR3 has 15 amino acids. The germline gives CDR1 SGHTA, CDR2 FQGNSA. V dropped 5 bases and J dropped 9; count of bases not matched to a gene: 9. The CDR3 is CASSRDRGLVLPQHF. CDR3 bases: TGTGCCAGCAGCCGGGACAGGGGGTTGGTATTGCCCCAGCATTTT.

There are a few counts of this clone. This sequence joins TRBV7-2 and TRBJ1-4; 8 nucleotides match TRBD1. Trimming removed 3 bases from V and 3 bases from J; junction bases left unmatched: 3. The CDR3 spans 15 residues. Germline-derived CDR1 and CDR2 are SGHTA and FQGNSA. The chain's CDR3 is CASSFHRGANEKLFF. The CDR3 DNA reads as TGTGCCAGCAGCTTCCACAGGGGGGCTAATGAAAAACTGTTTTTT.

The chain recombines TRBV7-2 with TRBJ2-7; 9 bases match TRBD1. J gave up 5 bases and V 6 bases, and 8 bases lay outside the gene matches. The germline V gene has CDR1 SGHTA and CDR2 FQGNSA. This CDR3 contains 14 residues. CDR3 nucleotide sequence: TGTGCCAGCAGTCGGGGACAGGGTCGGAACGAGCAGTACTTC. This encodes CASSRGQGRNEQYF.

For the CDR3, the DNA is TGCGCCAGCAGCCAAGTAACAGTCTCGAACACTGAAGCTTTCTTT. Its translation is CASSQVTVSNTEAFF. The chain employs TRBV4-3 and TRBJ1-1; unclear D gene. Trimming took 1 base from V and 1 from J, leaving 10 bases between them. Per germline, CDR1 LGHNA and CDR2 YSLEER. The CDR3 runs 15 residues.